The 17 T cell receptor beta chains given below trace back to one sample, sequenced in a study of T cell repertoires in cytomegalovirus infection. TCRdb redid the calling of the reads with MiXCR, one entry per CDR3 protein. The sample consists of about 310,000 distinct CDR3 sequences, about a sixth of them appearing once. Sequenced sample: PBMCs. The receptors originated from a human donor in good health (CMV status not recorded). Some clones in this sample may be carry-over from other donors' samples.

The chain combines TRBV7-9 with TRBJ2-7, with 7 bases identical to TRBD1. V shed 1 base and J 6 bases; nucleotides not matched to a gene: 12. The CDR3 has 16 amino acids. Germline V gene lookup returns CDR1 SEHNR and CDR2 FQNEAQ (reference sequence). The CDR3 DNA reads as TGTGCCAGCAGCTTAGAGACAGGGTCTATGTTTTGCGAGCAGTACTTC. It is translated as CASSLETGSMFCEQYF.

This clonotype was found a few times. This CDR3 is CSVEFTGNTQYF. CDR3 DNA: TGCAGCGTTGAATTTACGGGAAATACGCAGTATTTT. The V gene is TRBV29-1, the J gene TRBJ2-3; maybe TRBD2 (5 bases). The CDR3 runs 12 residues. With 2 bases removed from V and 7 bases from J, the gap between germline ends came to 10 bases. The V gene's germline CDR1 is SQVTM and CDR2 ANQGSEA.

This clonotype was seen only a few times. V and J are TRBV4-3 and TRBJ2-3; D might be TRBD1 (7 bases). The CDR3 has 16 amino acids. V lost 0 bases and J lost 11, with 21 bases in between. Germline V gene data show CDR1 as LGHNA and CDR2 as YSLEER. The CDR3 DNA sequence: TGCGCCAGCAGCCAAGATCCGCGGGGCAGGGGGTATAAGCAGTATTTT. Encoded protein: CASSQDPRGRGYKQYF.

This rearrangement joins TRBV2 to TRBJ1-3; perhaps TRBD1 as D (6 bases). V was cut by 4 bases and J by 0 bases, with 10 bases left in between. CDR1 is SNHLY, CDR2 FYNNEI, per germline. There are 15 residues in the CDR3. The chain's CDR3 is CASSATGSSGNTIYF. The DNA for the CDR3 is TGTGCCAGCAGTGCCACAGGGTCCTCTGGAAACACCATATATTTT.

This clonotype was recorded at least ten times. The rearrangement joins TRBV28 to TRBJ2-7; 8 positions match TRBD1. The CDR3 length is 15 residues. In germline, CDR1 is MDHEN, CDR2 SYDVKM. The J segment lost 0 bases and the V segment lost 5 bases, leaving 6 bases of the junction unmatched. The CDR3 DNA is TGTGCCAGCAGTCCAGGACAGGGACCCTCCTACGAGCAGTACTTC. It codes for CASSPGQGPSYEQYF.

The chain carries TRBV12-3 or TRBV12-4 and TRBJ2-5, with 9 nucleotides matching TRBD2. The trim removed 5 bases at V and 4 bases at J, leaving 8 bases unmatched. This CDR3 comprises 15 residues. CDR3: CASSPVLAGTETQYF. CDR3 DNA: TGTGCCAGCAGTCCCGTTCTAGCGGGGACAGAGACCCAGTACTTC.

CDR3 residues: CASSDYGDTEAFF. CDR3 in DNA: TGCGCCAGCAGTGATTACGGGGACACTGAAGCTTTCTTT. This rearrangement joins TRBV10-2 to TRBJ1-1; D ambiguous. The germline V gene encodes CDR1 WSHSY and CDR2 SAAADI. The V end lost 3 bases, the J end lost 3 bases, and 8 bases lay between the germline ends. There are 13 residues in the CDR3.

This chain connects TRBV7-9 to TRBJ2-2; weak D call: TRBD1 (6 bases). CDR3 length: 13 amino acids. The germline CDR1 and CDR2 sequences are SEHNR and FQNEAQ (reference sequence). V gave up 10 bases and J gave up 1 base, with 10 bases separating them. CDR3 DNA: TGTGCCACCTCGGACAGGAACACCGGGGAGCTGTTTTTT. Its protein product is CATSDRNTGELFF. Combining the CDR3 with reference TRBV7-9 and TRBJ2-2 gives the whole variable domain DTGVSQNPRHKITKRGQNVTFRCDPISEHNRLYWYRQTLGQGPEFLTYFQNEAQLEKSRLLSDRFSAERPKGSFSTLEIQRTEQGDSAMYLCATSDRNTGELFFGEGSRLTVL.

J is TRBJ1-2 and V is TRBV11-1; D might be TRBD1 (6 bases). This CDR3 is 17 amino acids long. Germline values: CDR1 SGHAT, CDR2 FQDESV (reference sequence). V was pared by 5 bases and J by 2 bases, with 21 bases between. Written as DNA, the CDR3 is TGTGCCAGCAGCCCACAATCCCTTGGGGGGCTGAACTATGGCTACACCTTC. Amino acid sequence: CASSPQSLGGLNYGYTF.

In this sample, this clonotype turned up a few times. The chain has TRBV12-3 or TRBV12-4 and TRBJ2-7, with D perhaps being TRBD1 or TRBD2 (5 bases each). The V gene lost 2 bases and the J gene lost 2 bases, with 10 bases spanning the gap. The CDR3 is made up of 14 amino acids. The CDR3 is CASSLSPGPYEQYF. DNA of the CDR3: TGTGCCAGCAGTTTATCCCCGGGGCCCTACGAGCAGTACTTC.

This clonotype has ten or more counts. The chain is built from TRBV7-9 and TRBJ1-6; D not certain. V lost 5 bases and J lost 6, with 8 bases in between. The CDR3 covers 13 residues. Germline CDR1 reads SEHNR; CDR2 reads FQNEAQ (reference sequence). The CDR3 protein is CASSPQPNSPLHF. CDR3 DNA sequence: TGTGCCAGCAGCCCCCAGCCTAATTCACCCCTCCACTTT.

This chain joins TRBV13 and TRBJ1-2, with D unclear. Germline values: CDR1 PRHDT, CDR2 FYEKMQ (reference sequence). V was pared by 4 bases and J by 8 bases, with 14 bases between. The CDR3 totals 13 residues. CDR3 loop: CASSWRGLEGYTF. The CDR3 DNA reads as TGTGCCAGCAGCTGGAGAGGGCTGGAAGGCTACACCTTC.

This clonotype was counted a few times. The rearrangement links TRBV18 to TRBJ1-6, with D possibly matching TRBD1 (5 bases). There are 13 residues in the CDR3. V gave up 5 bases and J gave up 10 bases, with 12 bases separating them. Per the germline V gene, CDR1 is KGHSH and CDR2 is LQKENI. In DNA, the CDR3 is TGTGCCAGCTCAGGAGGGGAGCGATCACCCCTCCACTTT. Encoded protein: CASSGGERSPLHF.

This clonotype was recorded at least ten times. The genes are TRBV6-5 and TRBJ1-1; tentatively, D is TRBD1 (6 bases). Germline loops: CDR1 MNHEY, CDR2 SVGAGI. The CDR3 spans 14 residues. V shed 0 bases and J shed 3 bases, with 8 bases lying between them. The CDR3 reads CASSYSTGYTEAFF. The CDR3 DNA reads TGTGCCAGCAGTTACTCAACAGGGTACACTGAAGCTTTCTTT.

This clonotype occurred a few times. This chain connects TRBV7-2 to TRBJ2-7, with D possibly matching TRBD1 (5 bases). V lost 8 bases, J lost 2 bases, and 16 bases lay in between. The CDR3 is 14 amino acids. Germline V gene lookup returns CDR1 SGHTA and CDR2 FQGNSA. The CDR3 here is CASCLWVGAYEQYF. CDR3 nucleotide sequence: TGTGCCAGCTGTCTTTGGGTAGGGGCCTACGAGCAGTACTTC.

V is TRBV6-1 and J is TRBJ2-1, with 8 bases identical to TRBD2. The trim removed 0 bases at V and 7 bases at J, leaving 5 bases unmatched. Germline CDR1 is MNHNS and CDR2 is SASEGT. The CDR3 length is 15 residues. Here the CDR3 DNA reads TGTGCCAGCAGTGAAGCTGTCGCTAGCGGGAATGAGCAGTTCTTC. Encoded protein: CASSEAVASGNEQFF.

The table lists this clonotype with a few counts. V gene TRBV6-2 or TRBV6-3 combines with J gene TRBJ1-5; no definite D call. The germline V and J ends were trimmed by 5 bases and 0 bases, with 8 bases remaining between them. This CDR3 has 14 amino acids. Germline V gives CDR1 MNHEY, CDR2 SVGEGT. The chain's CDR3 is CASSQPYSNQPQHF. The CDR3 nucleotides read TGTGCCAGCAGTCAACCGTATAGCAATCAGCCCCAGCATTTT.